The clone carrying this T cell receptor (beta chain) was detected once. These data are taken from a study of shared clonotypes between healthy human individuals. Background on the study: Each donor had three CD4 naive, three CD4 memory, two CD8 naive and one CD8 memory plate.

The J segment lost 0 bases and the V segment lost 4 bases, leaving 3 bases of the junction unmatched. The CDR3 covers 14 residues. Germline V gene sequence: CDR1 SGDLS, CDR2 YYNGEE. Every donor was a Caucasian adult from Nashville, Tennessee. Investigators divided CD4+ cells into CD45RA+ naive and CD45RA-negative memory subsets. Sequencing was performed with immunoSEQ multiplex PCR; in TCRdb, only in-frame clones are kept and a portion is missing. Of some 2,400,000 clones in the sample, approximately 94% were seen once. The sequence was obtained from a man younger than 30 in good health. The chain is built from TRBV9 and TRBJ1-2, with 7 bases identical to TRBD1. Material: naive CD4+ T cells sorted from blood. Subset in this sample: CD45RA+ positively selected. The CDR3 sequence: CASSQDRTNYGYTF. CDR3 DNA sequence: TGTGCCAGCAGCCAGGACAGGACTAACTATGGCTACACCTTC.